This T cell receptor beta chain was identified in a study of human T cells and chemical hapten exposure. Time point indicated: patch test 1, 2 weeks after DPC sensitization. As to treatment: therapeutic diphenylcyclopropenone sensitization with weekly scalp DPC. CDR1 and CDR2 from the germline V gene are SGHVS and FNYEAQ. The V end was cut by 2 bases, the J end by 9 bases, with 11 bases between. This CDR3 has 13 residues. TCRdb re-analysed the RACE reads in MiXCR, keeping a single row per CDR3 protein. This sample has tens of thousands of distinct CDR3 sequences, with 10% to 13% found just once. This clonotype was found a few times.

This specimen consisted of whole blood, obtained in connection with sensitization to the hapten diphenylcyclopropenone (DPC). This TCR came from a man aged 40-49 years with alopecia areata. Some clones in this sample may be carry-over from other donors' samples. The gene calls are TRBV7-6 and TRBJ2-1; no reliable D call. CDR3 DNA sequence: TGTGCCAGCAGCTTATCCTTCATGGGTGAGCAGTTCTTC. Translated: CASSLSFMGEQFF.